This record looks at one T cell receptor beta chain sequence and its context. The PCR ran on 60 Vbeta and 13 Jbeta primers. The repertoire was sequenced with immunoSEQ multiplex PCR; TCRdb's copy has only in-frame clones and lacks some. In the table there are some 150,000 clones, 65% to 80% of which are singletons. The data derive from a study of cytomegalovirus exposure and HLA in healthy donors. V shed 5 bases and J 2 bases; nucleotides not matched to a gene: 4. The CDR3 totals 14 residues. The V gene's germline CDR1 is SEHNR and CDR2 FQNEAQ (reference sequence). The source is a man aged 40-55 years in good health and CMV-seronegative. V gene TRBV7-9 combines with J gene TRBJ2-3, with TRBD2 matching 7 bases. The sample taken for sequencing was PBMCs. CDR3 region: CASSLGGNTDTQYF. The CDR3 DNA reads TGTGCCAGCAGCCTCGGGGGGAACACAGATACGCAGTATTTT.